This TCR beta chain is drawn from a study of T cell responses to AZD1222 COVID-19 vaccine (dated by TCRdb to about 2021). The study in broad terms: A total of 233 trial participants underwent TCR sequencing, of whom about 210 received two doses of AZD1222 and 26 received two doses of the MenACWY control vaccine. Trial participants were enrolled into age subgroups of 18-55, 56-69 and 70-plus years, which contained roughly 150, 30 and 60 TCR-sequenced participants, respectively. Overall study results and their limits: Participants were mostly white British and included more females than males, and it was suggested by the authors that clonal diversity may have been underestimated. No day 14 peak-response samples were available, so repertoires were characterized only after the peak T cell response. Reportedly, almost half of the unique spike-specific TCRs recognized epitopes lying outside the regions that are mutated in the B.1.351 and B.1.1.7 variants. After two AZD1222 doses, spike-specific TCR breadth and depth were significantly higher than at day 0 and than in MenACWY recipients. Conclusions about previously exposed vaccinees are limited, since just 5 or 6 AZD1222 recipients were seropositive for SARS-CoV-2 at baseline. The 56-69-year group was small, and its depth increase did not reach significance, likely because of low power. The vaccine-associated CD4 TCRs covered the entire spike protein, and the dominant responses fell in regions 160-218 and 743-854.

Comments on this clone: Its antigen specificity is not known. Base qualities are not provided; no much larger clone lies one nucleotide away.

The CDR3 regions of human TCRbeta chains were analyzed by immunosequencing. Per the original workflow: TCRs in the repertoires were matched against a reference library of SARS-CoV-2-specific TCRs that had been generated with the MIRA antigen-specificity platform. Breadth was defined as the fraction of unique TCRs that were SARS-CoV-2-associated, and depth was defined as the fraction of total T cells that were SARS-CoV-2-associated. Each spike-specific TCR was assigned to its reactive spike region and to a CD4 or CD8 class using the MIRA data. Log10-transformed breadth and depth values were compared by one-way ANOVA with Sidak's multiple comparisons tests. As stored in TCRdb, this immuneACCESS dataset retains in-frame rearrangements with V and J assigned. A fraction of the clones does not appear; measured against another copy, unresolved V genes explain less than half of the discrepancy, and the remainder lacks a known reason. From that table come the V and J calls and clone size; the DNA was used to work out D and trimming. Present in this sample are approximately 81,000 clones, about nine tenths of which were seen just once. The ten largest clones add up to roughly 4.5% of the sample.

Inclusive of the bounding cysteine and phenylalanine, the CDR3 is 13 residues long. Just the 39-base CDR3 DNA is kept, in frame starting at base 1. V drops 2 bases and J drops 1 base, leaving 5 bases in between. The germline V gene (reference sequence) gives CDR1 as SEHNR and CDR2 as FQNEAQ. The sample's time point label is to be understood as: baseline before first vaccination. The label giving this sample's treatment or condition can be read as: meningococcal conjugate vaccine given as trial control. Samples from vaccinated people were obtained from the UK trials COV001 and COV002, which included a single-blind randomized controlled phase 2/3 trial of AZD1222 (ChAdOx1 nCoV-19) in healthy adults. For TCRbeta chain sequencing, PBMC samples were collected from trial participants at day 0 and at day 28 after the second dose.

The chain couples TRBV7-9 to TRBJ1-1; no D gene call is confident. Specimen: peripheral blood, collected on day 0 of MenACWY control vaccination. This clonotype originated in an adult in good health. For the CDR3, the sequence is CASSLMENTEAFF. DNA sequence: TGTGCCAGCAGCTTAATGGAGAACACTGAAGCTTTCTTT.